This TCR beta chain is drawn from a study of identical twins. The study, taken as a whole, reports: Within monozygotic twins, out-of-frame TCR alpha sharing was underestimated by the models. Those out-of-frame alpha sequences shared by twins showed an excess of low generation probability.

In its sample, this clonotype was seen many times. Antigen unknown. TCRdb reprocessed the 5' RACE reads with MiXCR, giving one entry per CDR3 protein. The table includes under 450,000 distinct CDR3 sequences, approximately 17% detected once. Germline V lookup: CDR1 MNHEY, CDR2 SMNVEV (reference sequence). The germline V and J ends were trimmed by 0 bases and 9 bases, with 15 bases remaining between them. The CDR3 has 14 amino acids. The chain carries TRBV27 and TRBJ2-7, with D tentatively TRBD1 (6 bases). This sequence originates from a man in his fifties or sixties in good health. The sequenced material came from naive T cells sorted from blood. The CDR3 region has the DNA TGTGCCAGCAGTTTATCCGTACAGGGCGTAGGGCAGTACTTC. This translates into CASSLSVQGVGQYF.